This T cell receptor (beta chain) stems from a study of human T cells and chemical hapten exposure. Study-wide results and limits: DPC sensitization did not alter TCRs above 1 in 1000 frequency. Patch test score was positively correlated with the counts of TCRs that had expanded at PT1. Expanded TCR sets contained significantly more large CDR3 similarity clusters than controls.

Trimming took 5 bases from V and 7 from J, leaving 20 bases between them. The CDR3 totals 15 residues. This clonotype appeared many times. Its antigen is not known. The time point denotes: patch test 2, 6 weeks after DPC sensitization. As for treatment: therapeutic diphenylcyclopropenone sensitization with weekly scalp DPC. Someone pulled total RNA out of unfractionated whole blood. A single record per CDR3 protein comes from TCRdb applying MiXCR to the RACE reads. This sample has about 69,000 distinct CDR3 sequences, with about 9.4% found just once. The clonotype comes from a woman in her forties or fifties with alopecia areata. Some clones in this sample may be carry-over from other donors' samples. Specimen: whole blood, collected in connection with sensitization to the hapten diphenylcyclopropenone (DPC). The chain couples TRBV12-3 or TRBV12-4 to TRBJ1-1; D is uncertain. This CDR3 reads CASSVSLLGRDEAFF. CDR3 coding DNA: TGTGCCAGCAGTGTGAGCCTGTTGGGAAGGGATGAAGCTTTCTTT.